This T cell receptor beta chain derives from a study of post-analysis software for immune sequencing data. Study details: Patients had relapsing-remitting, secondary progressive or progressive-relapsing multiple sclerosis; some lacked subtype. Study observations and caveats: Controls showed significantly higher normalized Chao1 diversity than did multiple sclerosis patients. F measure clustering grouped samples strongly by preparation batch. When patients were compared with controls, a handful of TRBV segments were more frequent, TRBV5-6, TRBV5-1 and TRBV20-1 among them.

This CDR3 spans 13 amino acids. The germline V gene has CDR1 MNHEY and CDR2 SVGAGI. V was trimmed by 6 bases and J by 11 bases, leaving 19 bases between them. Unique molecular identifiers tagged the TCR beta cDNA libraries. Around 450,000 cDNA molecules were recovered from an input of 1 to 10 million T cells. TCRdb processed the PCR reads anew with MiXCR; each CDR3 protein has one entry. Among approximately 660,000 distinct CDR3 sequences listed, approximately 59% were seen once. Concerning this clonotype itself: Its antigen is undetermined.

This chain connects TRBV6-5 to TRBJ2-5; tentatively, D is TRBD1 or TRBD2 (5 bases each). The source material was blood. The receptor was derived from a girl aged 2 to 10 with multiple sclerosis. The CDR3 sequence: CASSRGTPLEQYF. The DNA for the CDR3 is TGTGCCAGCAGCCGTGGGACGCCCTTAGAGCAGTACTTC.